One sample yielded the 17 T cell receptor beta chains listed below, sequenced in a study of blood T cell repertoires in COVID-19. The table came from immunoSEQ multiplex PCR; TCRdb's copy has only in-frame clones and leaves some out. Among 100,000 to 150,000 clones, less than 80% were seen once, and the ten largest hold about 2.3%. Sequenced input: peripheral blood. These receptor sequences come from a man between 45 and 60 years old with acute or convalescent COVID-19.

The CDR3: CASSRLGVIDTQYF. Written as DNA, the CDR3 is TGTGCCAGCAGCCGGCTAGGAGTCATAGATACGCAGTATTTT. The chain employs TRBV14 and TRBJ2-3; D remains unclear. The CDR3 covers 14 residues. V was cut by 4 bases and J by 5 bases, with 13 bases left in between. The V gene's germline CDR1 is SGHDN and CDR2 FVKESK.

This clone was observed a few times. The gene calls are TRBV21-1 and TRBJ2-7; the D segment call TRBD1 is taken from the table without a DNA check. TRBV21-1 is classified as a pseudogene. CDR3 size: 14 residues. CDR3 sequence reads: CASSKVDREYEQYF. DNA of the CDR3: TGTGCCAGCAGCAAAGTAGACAGGGAATACGAGCAGTACTTC.

V gene TRBV19 combines with J gene TRBJ2-1; 12 nucleotides line up with TRBD2. The CDR3 loop spans 15 amino acids. In germline, CDR1 is LNHDA, CDR2 SQIVND (reference sequence). V was pared by 5 bases and J by 7 bases, with 6 bases of the junction left unmatched. As DNA, the CDR3 is TGTGCCAGTAGTGTACTAGCGGGAGGTGGGAATGAGCAGTTCTTC. Protein sequence: CASSVLAGGGNEQFF.

The chain carries TRBV19 and TRBJ2-5; 7 bases agree with TRBD1. Germline V gene sequence: CDR1 LNHDA, CDR2 SQIVND (reference sequence). J was trimmed by 1 base and V by 3 bases; bases with no gene match: 8. CDR3 length: 16 residues. The CDR3 spells CASSIHHRQGQETQYF. In DNA form, the CDR3 reads TGTGCCAGTAGTATCCATCATCGACAGGGCCAAGAGACCCAGTACTTC.

V and J are TRBV2 and TRBJ2-5; the match to TRBD1 covers 9 bases. The germline gives CDR1 SNHLY, CDR2 FYNNEI. This CDR3 is built from 14 residues. The J segment lost 5 bases and the V segment lost 5 bases, leaving 6 bases of the junction unmatched. CDR3 sequence: CASSWDRDGETQYF. In nucleotides, the CDR3 is TGTGCCAGCAGTTGGGACAGGGATGGGGAGACCCAGTACTTC.

This clone was detected a few times. This chain connects TRBV23-1 to TRBJ1-4; 7 nucleotides match TRBD1. TRBV23-1 is annotated as an ORF whose role is uncertain. CDR3 length: 15 residues. With V trimmed by 0 bases and J by 3 bases, 1 base remained unmatched. Written as DNA, the CDR3 is TGCGCCAGCAGTCAATCGCAGGGGGCTAATGAAAAACTGTTTTTT. Its protein product is CASSQSQGANEKLFF.

The chain uses TRBV5-1 and TRBJ2-7, with D maybe TRBD1 (5 bases). The CDR3 extends over 13 amino acids. Between the trimmed V and J ends, which lost 0 bases and 3 bases, there was a span of 7 bases. CDR1 SGHRS and CDR2 YFSETQ come from the germline V gene. The CDR3 nucleotides read TGCGCCAGCAGCTTGGCCACAGGCTACGAGCAGTACTTC. It specifies CASSLATGYEQYF.

The chain combines TRBV9 with TRBJ1-4; D remains ambiguous. CDR1 and CDR2 (germline): SGDLS, YYNGEE. Trimming left V 4 bases short and J 12 bases short, with 13 bases between. CDR3 length equals 12 residues. The CDR3 sequence: CASSLDPGELFF. CDR3 DNA sequence: TGTGCCAGCAGCCTGGACCCGGGAGAACTGTTTTTT.

This chain connects TRBV2 to TRBJ2-2, with a weak D call TRBD1 (7 bases). Germline V gene data show CDR1 as SNHLY and CDR2 as FYNNEI. Trimming pared 11 bases from V and 4 bases from J, leaving 17 bases between. The CDR3 has 14 residues. The chain's CDR3 is CASTPGGITGELFF. The CDR3 nucleotides read TGTGCCTCCACCCCAGGGGGGATCACCGGGGAGCTGTTTTTT.

The chain combines TRBV15 with TRBJ2-3; maybe TRBD2 (5 bases). Germline V gene data show CDR1 as LNHNV and CDR2 as YYDKDF (reference sequence). The CDR3 is 15 amino acids. Trimming shortened V by 2 bases and J by 4 bases, and 13 bases separated the two germline ends. The DNA for the CDR3 is TGTGCCACCAGCAGATACACCGGGGATTCAGATACGCAGTATTTT. Translation gives CATSRYTGDSDTQYF.

J is TRBJ2-5 and V is TRBV7-8; maybe TRBD2 (5 bases). V lost 3 bases, J lost 5 bases, and 13 bases lay in between. Germline V gene data show CDR1 as SGHVS and CDR2 as FQNEAQ. The CDR3 has 14 residues. CDR3 nucleotide sequence: TGTGCCAGCAGCTTCTCGGCCTGGAGGGAGACCCAGTACTTC. This sequence encodes CASSFSAWRETQYF.

This chain links TRBV9 with TRBJ1-1; 7 nucleotides line up with TRBD1. V gave up 4 bases and J gave up 1 base; unmatched junction bases: 4. The CDR3 consists of 14 residues. CDR1 and CDR2 (germline): SGDLS, YYNGEE. CDR3 in DNA: TGTGCCAGCAGCTCCAGGGACAGGAACACTGAAGCTTTCTTT. Translation: CASSSRDRNTEAFF.

This clone was seen only a few times. This chain links TRBV28 with TRBJ2-1; weak D call: TRBD1 (6 bases). Germline assignment: CDR1 MDHEN and CDR2 SYDVKM. This CDR3 is built from 15 residues. The ends were cut back, 3 bases at V and 4 bases at J, with 13 bases in the middle. CDR3 sequence (DNA): TGTGCCAGCAGTTTGCGGGCAGGGACATACAATGAGCAGTTCTTC. Amino acids: CASSLRAGTYNEQFF.

The genes are TRBV6-5 and TRBJ1-1; 7 nucleotides line up with TRBD1. CDR3 size: 14 residues. V shed 5 bases and J 6 bases; nucleotides not matched to a gene: 9. Germline V gives CDR1 MNHEY, CDR2 SVGAGI. The CDR3 DNA sequence: TGTGCCAGCAGTCTGGCTGACAGGGAGGCTGAAGCTTTCTTT. This sequence encodes CASSLADREAEAFF.

This clone has more than one count but fewer than ten. This chain links TRBV30 with TRBJ1-6; D is unclear. Between the trimmed V and J ends, which lost 2 bases and 10 bases, there was a span of 21 bases. The CDR3 runs to 16 residues. CDR1 and CDR2 (germline): GTSNPN, SVGIG (reference sequence). The chain's CDR3 is CAWSLTIYPYRSPLHF. CDR3 DNA sequence: TGTGCCTGGAGTCTCACTATATACCCATATCGATCACCCCTCCACTTT.

This chain uses TRBV29-1 with TRBJ1-1; 8 nucleotides match TRBD1. The CDR3 has 16 amino acids. Germline-derived CDR1 and CDR2 are SQVTM and ANQGSEA. V lost 7 bases, J lost 0 bases, and 13 bases stayed unmatched. The CDR3 DNA follows: TGCAGCGGCCCGGGACAGGTGGACCCCATGAACACTGAAGCTTTCTTT. Protein product: CSGPGQVDPMNTEAFF.

The chain is built from TRBV19 and TRBJ1-1, with 9 bases aligning to TRBD1. CDR1 and CDR2 from the germline V gene are LNHDA and SQIVND (reference sequence). This CDR3 region has 15 residues. The V and J ends lost 4 bases and 6 bases, in that order; junction bases with no gene match: 9. The CDR3 DNA follows: TGTGCCAGTAGTAGGGACAGGGTGTCGTGGCCTGAAGCTTTCTTT. It yields the protein CASSRDRVSWPEAFF.